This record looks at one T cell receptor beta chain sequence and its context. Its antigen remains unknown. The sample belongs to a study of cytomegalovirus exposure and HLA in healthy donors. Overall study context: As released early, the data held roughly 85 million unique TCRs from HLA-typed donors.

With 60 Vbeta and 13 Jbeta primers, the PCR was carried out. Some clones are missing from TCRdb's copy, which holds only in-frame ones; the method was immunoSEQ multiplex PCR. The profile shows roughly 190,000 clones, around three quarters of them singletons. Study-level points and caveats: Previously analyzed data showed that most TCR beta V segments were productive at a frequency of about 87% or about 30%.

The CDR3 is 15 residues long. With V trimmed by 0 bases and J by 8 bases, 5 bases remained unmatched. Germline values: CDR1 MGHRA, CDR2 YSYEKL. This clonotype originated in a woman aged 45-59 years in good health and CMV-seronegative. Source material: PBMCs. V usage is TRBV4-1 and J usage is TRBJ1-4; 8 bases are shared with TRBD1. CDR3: CASSQDDRGREKLFF. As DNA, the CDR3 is TGCGCCAGCAGCCAAGATGACAGGGGACGGGAAAAACTGTTTTTT.